What follows are 26 T cell receptor beta chains derived from one specimen sequenced in a study of post-analysis software for immune sequencing data. Their recognized antigens are unknown. Libraries were made from TCR beta cDNA, and they carried unique molecular identifiers. One entry per CDR3 protein, called by TCRdb with MiXCR from the PCR reads. Here the sample spans 740,000 or so distinct CDR3 sequences, roughly half being singletons. General study findings and limits: There were five TRBV segments more frequent in patients than controls, and TRBV5-6, TRBV5-1 and TRBV20-1 were among them.

Sequencing input: blood. The source is a girl aged 5 to 17 with multiple sclerosis.

The chain combines TRBV14 with TRBJ2-5; 10 bases agree with TRBD1. Germline values: CDR1 SGHDN, CDR2 FVKESK. The V and J ends lost 5 bases and 2 bases, in that order; junction bases with no gene match: 8. This CDR3 spans 16 amino acids. The CDR3 is CASSSRTGGTQETQYF. The CDR3 nucleotides read TGTGCCAGCAGCTCGCGGACAGGGGGGACTCAAGAGACCCAGTACTTC.

The genes are TRBV10-3 and TRBJ2-1, with a tentative D call TRBD2 (6 bases). Between the trimmed V and J ends, which lost 2 bases and 1 base, there was a span of 9 bases. Per the germline V gene, CDR1 is ENHRY and CDR2 is SYGVKD. CDR3 length equals 15 residues. This CDR3 reads CAISEIGGSYNEQFF. In DNA form, the CDR3 reads TGTGCCATCAGTGAGATCGGGGGATCCTACAATGAGCAGTTCTTC.

J is TRBJ2-7 and V is TRBV25-1; D may be TRBD1 (5 bases). The J call may not be correct, given that the DNA end is closer to TRBJ2-5. The germline CDR1 and CDR2 sequences are MGHDK and SYGVNS. The CDR3 sequence is 17 residues long. The DNA for the CDR3 is TGTGCCAGCAGTGCTCAGGACACTGGGTGGGTGTGGGAGACCCAGTACTTC. This gives the protein CASSAQDTGWVWETQYF.

The rearrangement uses TRBV12-3 or TRBV12-4 and TRBJ2-5; D remains ambiguous. The CDR3 has 14 amino acids. Trimming took 6 bases from V and 11 from J, leaving 22 bases between them. The chain's CDR3 is CASRLHLQSTEQYF. Here the CDR3 DNA reads TGTGCCAGCAGGCTACACCTCCAATCGACGGAGCAGTACTTC.

This chain links TRBV12-3 or TRBV12-4 with TRBJ2-1; D might be TRBD1 (5 bases). Trimming left V 5 bases short and J 4 bases short, with 12 bases between. This CDR3 spans 14 amino acids. The CDR3 spells CASSPPTVYNEQFF. DNA for the CDR3: TGTGCCAGCAGTCCGCCGACAGTTTACAATGAGCAGTTCTTC.

The gene calls are TRBV10-1 and TRBJ2-3; D possibly corresponds to TRBD1 (5 bases). In germline, CDR1 is WNHNN, CDR2 SYGVQD (reference sequence). The length of the CDR3 is 15 residues. V lost 2 bases to trimming and J lost 3 bases, with 12 bases between them. The CDR3 coding sequence is TGCGCCAGCAGTGAGACAGTTCACAGGACAGATACGCAGTATTTT. Encoded protein: CASSETVHRTDTQYF.

V is TRBV6-5 and J is TRBJ2-5; 7 bases match TRBD1. CDR1 and CDR2 from the germline V gene are MNHEY and SVGAGI. V dropped 2 bases and J dropped 4; count of bases not matched to a gene: 4. This CDR3 has 14 residues. The CDR3 DNA reads as TGTGCCAGCAGTTACAGGGGGCGGACAGAGACCCAGTACTTC. Its translation is CASSYRGRTETQYF.

The chain is built from TRBV5-1 and TRBJ2-1, with a possible D match to TRBD1 (6 bases). CDR1 and CDR2 from the germline V gene are SGHRS and YFSETQ. The length of the CDR3 is 14 residues. V gave up 4 bases and J gave up 6 bases, with 14 bases separating them. CDR3 residues: CASSVPGQPNEQFF. CDR3 sequence (DNA): TGCGCCAGCAGCGTCCCGGGACAACCCAATGAGCAGTTCTTC.

This clonotype appeared a few times. The chain has TRBV28 and TRBJ1-5; the D is unclear. The CDR3 length is 14 residues. Germline V gives CDR1 MDHEN, CDR2 SYDVKM. V was shortened by 8 bases and J by 3 bases, with 14 bases between the two germline ends. The CDR3 here is CASQLSQNNQPQHF. In nucleotides, the CDR3 is TGTGCCAGCCAATTAAGCCAGAACAATCAGCCCCAGCATTTT.

The chain employs TRBV5-1 and TRBJ2-5; D is undetermined. Germline V gene lookup returns CDR1 SGHRS and CDR2 YFSETQ. Trimming left V 2 bases short and J 5 bases short, with 10 bases between. The CDR3 loop spans 13 amino acids. The CDR3 region has the DNA TGCGCCAGCAGCTTAAGGAAAGGGGAGACCCAGTACTTC. It translates to CASSLRKGETQYF.

The V and J genes are TRBV20-1 and TRBJ1-4; D is perhaps TRBD1 (5 bases). The V gene lost 3 bases and the J gene lost 0 bases, with 8 bases spanning the gap. The germline CDR1 and CDR2 sequences are DFQATT and SNEGSKA (reference sequence). The CDR3 is made up of 14 amino acids. Written as DNA, the CDR3 is TGCAGTGCTAGGCTGACAGCAACTAATGAAAAACTGTTTTTT. It yields the protein CSARLTATNEKLFF.

This clonotype was counted a few times. The chain has TRBV29-1 and TRBJ2-4; TRBD1 matches 7 bases. The end of the DNA fits TRBJ2-7 better, so the J call may be wrong. The germline CDR1 and CDR2 sequences are SQVTM and ANQGSEA. The CDR3 is 18 amino acids. The CDR3 here is CSVAAPWDSMGSSYEQYF. The CDR3, as DNA: TGCAGCGTTGCGGCCCCCTGGGACAGTATGGGTTCTTCCTACGAGCAGTACTTC.

The chain is built from TRBV4-1 and TRBJ1-2, with D possibly being TRBD1 (5 bases). Germline lookup yields CDR1 MGHRA and CDR2 YSYEKL. This CDR3 has 13 residues. V was shortened by 1 base and J by 8 bases, with 11 bases between the two germline ends. In nucleotides, the CDR3 is TGCGCCAGCAGCCAAGGAAGGGGTGAGGGCTACACCTTC. It yields the protein CASSQGRGEGYTF.

J is TRBJ2-3 and V is TRBV7-9, with TRBD2 identical over 7 bases. The CDR3 consists of 14 residues. Germline loops: CDR1 SEHNR, CDR2 FQNEAQ (reference sequence). The trim removed 4 bases at V and 3 bases at J, leaving 4 bases unmatched. The CDR3 loop reads CASSSPRGTDTQYF. The CDR3 bases are TGTGCCAGCAGCTCTCCGCGGGGGACAGATACGCAGTATTTT.

This clonotype has just a few counts. This sequence joins TRBV5-1 and TRBJ2-5, with D maybe TRBD1 (6 bases). Germline V CDR1 and CDR2: SGHRS, YFSETQ. CDR3 length equals 16 residues. Trimming shortened V by 1 base and J by 0 bases, and 13 bases separated the two germline ends. The CDR3 spells CASSLWAGAYQETQYF. In nucleotides, the CDR3 is TGCGCCAGCAGCTTGTGGGCAGGGGCATACCAAGAGACCCAGTACTTC.

This clonotype has just a few counts. The genes are TRBV12-3 or TRBV12-4 and TRBJ2-5, with 9 bases that match TRBD1. The J call may be wrong; the DNA end is better matched by TRBJ2-7. CDR3 length: 14 residues. The CDR3 is CASSPLTGGYEQYF. In DNA form, the CDR3 reads TGTGCCAGCAGTCCCTTGACAGGGGGCTACGAGCAGTACTTC.

This clonotype was counted a few times. The chain couples TRBV7-2 to TRBJ2-3; D uncertain. CDR3 length equals 14 residues. Per the germline V gene, CDR1 is SGHTA and CDR2 is FQGNSA. V was shortened by 0 bases and J by 8 bases, with 12 bases between the two germline ends. The CDR3 sequence: CASSLAGWSGTQYF. CDR3 in DNA: TGTGCCAGCAGCTTAGCGGGGTGGTCGGGTACGCAGTATTTT.

The rearrangement uses TRBV19 and TRBJ1-5; tentative D call: TRBD1 (6 bases). This CDR3 has 15 amino acids. The V and J ends lost 6 bases and 0 bases respectively, with 12 bases between them. Per germline, CDR1 LNHDA and CDR2 SQIVND (reference sequence). Here the CDR3 reads CASRDKGVSNQPQHF. In nucleotides, the CDR3 is TGTGCCAGTAGGGATAAGGGGGTTAGCAATCAGCCCCAGCATTTT. Together with reference TRBV19 and TRBJ1-5, the CDR3 gives the full variable domain: DGGITQSPKYLFRKEGQNVTLSCEQNLNHDAMYWYRQDPGQGLRLIYYSQIVNDFQKGDIAEGYSVSREKKESFPLTVTSAQKNPTAFYLCASRDKGVSNQPQHFGDGTRLSIL.

The chain joins TRBV20-1 to TRBJ2-3; the match to TRBD1 covers 8 bases. This CDR3 has 16 amino acids. Germline CDR1 DFQATT, CDR2 SNEGSKA (reference sequence). J was trimmed by 2 bases and V by 2 bases; bases with no gene match: 9. CDR3 in amino acids: CSARRWDRSYTDTQYF. The DNA of the CDR3 is TGCAGTGCTAGAAGGTGGGACAGGAGCTACACAGATACGCAGTATTTT.

The chain uses TRBV5-1 and TRBJ1-5; D perhaps matches TRBD1 (6 bases). The CDR3 extends over 15 amino acids. Germline CDR1 SGHRS, CDR2 YFSETQ. V was shortened by 4 bases and J by 6 bases, with 17 bases between the two germline ends. The CDR3 region has the DNA TGCGCCAGCAGCGCCGGGGGAGGGGGTTCTCAGCCCCAGCATTTT. Translation: CASSAGGGGSQPQHF. Filled out from reference TRBV5-1 and TRBJ1-5, the complete variable domain reads KAGVTQTPRYLIKTRGQQVTLSCSPISGHRSVSWYQQTPGQGLQFLFEYFSETQRNKGNFPGRFSGRQFSNSRSEMNVSTLELGDSALYLCASSAGGGGSQPQHFGDGTRLSIL.

In its sample, this clonotype was seen a few times. The rearrangement joins TRBV4-1 to TRBJ2-1; D is unclear. CDR3 length equals 13 residues. Germline CDR1 and CDR2: MGHRA and YSYEKL. Trimming cost V 3 bases and J 9 bases, with 12 bases left between them. CDR3 loop: CASSHRVLTEQFF. CDR3 DNA: TGCGCCAGCAGCCACAGAGTTCTCACTGAGCAGTTCTTC.

J is TRBJ1-2 and V is TRBV27; D possibly corresponds to TRBD1 (6 bases). Per the germline V gene, CDR1 is MNHEY and CDR2 is SMNVEV (reference sequence). V gave up 4 bases and J gave up 2 bases, with 14 bases separating them. CDR3 length: 15 amino acids. The DNA for the CDR3 is TGTGCCAGCAGTTCTGGGGGCGGTGCGAACTATGGCTACACCTTC. It codes for CASSSGGGANYGYTF.

V is TRBV6-2 or TRBV6-3 and J is TRBJ1-2, with a possible D match to TRBD1 (6 bases). Trimming cost V 6 bases and J 8 bases, with 13 bases left between them. The CDR3 has 12 residues. Germline V gene sequence: CDR1 MNHEY, CDR2 SVGEGT. CDR3: CASRRNRDGYTF. As DNA, the CDR3 is TGTGCCAGCAGACGCAACAGGGACGGCTACACCTTC.

The genes are TRBV11-2 and TRBJ2-4; 8 bases map to TRBD1. TRBJ2-7 matches the DNA end more closely, so the J call is doubtful. Germline V gives CDR1 SGHAT, CDR2 FQNNGV. This CDR3 has 15 amino acids. The CDR3 coding sequence is TGTGCCAGCAGCTTTACGGACAGGGACCTCTACGAGCAGTACTTC. Translated: CASSFTDRDLYEQYF.

The J gene is TRBJ2-3, the V gene TRBV5-5; TRBD2 aligns across 9 bases. V trimming: 4 bases; J trimming: 4 bases; junction bases outside the gene matches: 10. The CDR3 extends over 16 amino acids. The germline CDR1 and CDR2 sequences are SGHKS and YYEKEE (reference sequence). CDR3 DNA sequence: TGTGCCAGCAGCCCCCCGGCCGGACTAGCGCCAGATACGCAGTATTTT. Translated, it gives CASSPPAGLAPDTQYF. The variable domain in full, with the rest retrieved from reference TRBV5-5 and TRBJ2-3, is DAGVTQSPTHLIKTRGQQVTLRCSPISGHKSVSWYQQVLGQGPQFIFQYYEKEERGRGNFPDRFSARQFPNYSSELNVNALLLGDSALYLCASSPPAGLAPDTQYFGPGTRLTVL.

About this clonotype: At one of its ends the junction is not consistent with the germline gene, which may arise from a read error. The V call is TRBV7-7, the J call TRBJ2-1; 10 bases map to TRBD2. Germline CDR1 and CDR2: SSHAT and FNYEAQ (reference sequence). This CDR3 has 16 amino acids. CDR3 nucleotide sequence: TGTGCTAGCAGCTTAGAAGGGACTAGCGCCTGGAATGAGCAGTTCTTC. This codes for CASSLEGTSAWNEQFF. The variable domain in full, with the rest retrieved from reference TRBV7-7 and TRBJ2-1, is GAGVSQSPRYKVTKRGQDVTLRCDPISSHATLYWYQQALGQGPEFLTYFNYEAQPDKSGLPSDRFSAERPEGSISTLTIQRTEQRDSAMYRCASSLEGTSAWNEQFFGPGTRLTVL.